What follows are 9 T cell receptor beta chains derived from one specimen sequenced in a study of metastatic and nonmetastatic thyroid tumors. TCRdb re-called clones from the PCR reads using MiXCR. The repertoire holds about 20,000 clones, with less than 35% as singletons. Each patient came to thyroid surgery without any prior treatment (of any kind). Specimen: blood. All receptors derive from a female donor with papillary thyroid cancer or a benign thyroid nodule (not recorded which). Some clones in this sample may be carry-over from other donors' samples.

This chain links TRBV5-8 with TRBJ2-7; possibly TRBD1 or TRBD2 for D (5 bases each). Looked up from germline, CDR1 is SGHTS and CDR2 is YDEGEE. Trimming stripped 2 bases from V and 6 bases from J, with 18 bases between. The CDR3 extends over 15 amino acids. The CDR3 DNA sequence: TGTGCCAGCAGCTTTCCCGGGACCCATGGGGGCGAGCAGTACTTC. The encoded protein is CASSFPGTHGGEQYF.

This rearrangement joins TRBV5-1 to TRBJ2-7; TRBD1 matches 9 bases. The CDR3 is 14 residues long. Germline trimming cut 3 bases from V and 3 bases from J; bases unmatched to any gene: 4. From germline, CDR1 is SGHRS and CDR2 YFSETQ. This CDR3 reads CASSWRQGDYEQYF. For the CDR3, the DNA is TGCGCCAGCAGCTGGCGACAGGGGGACTACGAGCAGTACTTC.

Here the CDR3 DNA reads TGTGCCAGCAGTTTAACTGATAGCGGGAAATACTTC. Its translation is CASSLTDSGKYF. V and J are TRBV28 and TRBJ2-7, with 8 bases aligning to TRBD2. The ends lost 2 bases at V and 13 bases at J; junction bases unmatched: 7. Germline CDR1 reads MDHEN; CDR2 reads SYDVKM. The length of the CDR3 is 12 residues.

The rearrangement joins TRBV11-1 to TRBJ2-2; D not resolved. Germline V gene sequence: CDR1 SGHAT, CDR2 FQDESV (reference sequence). The CDR3 runs to 18 residues. Deletions cut 5 bases from V and 1 base from J, with 20 bases between. The CDR3 DNA follows: TGTGCCAGCAGCATCCGGTCCGGCTGGGGAAAGAACACCGGGGAGCTGTTTTTT. It is translated as CASSIRSGWGKNTGELFF.

This clone is medium-sized in the sample. This sequence joins TRBV4-3 and TRBJ1-1, with D possibly being TRBD1 (6 bases). Germline CDR1 and CDR2: LGHNA and YSLEER. This CDR3 comprises 15 residues. The V gene lost 2 bases and the J gene lost 4 bases, with 14 bases spanning the gap. CDR3 coding DNA: TGCGCCAGCAGCCAAAACCCGACAGGTCCCACTGAAGCTTTCTTT. This gives the protein CASSQNPTGPTEAFF.

This sequence joins TRBV7-8 and TRBJ2-7; TRBD1 might be the D (5 bases). This CDR3 spans 13 amino acids. Between the trimmed V and J ends, which lost 5 bases and 2 bases, there was a span of 10 bases. Germline-derived CDR1 and CDR2 are SGHVS and FQNEAQ. CDR3 nucleotide sequence: TGTGCCAGCAGCCAAGGGGTACCCTACGAGCAGTACTTC. Translated: CASSQGVPYEQYF.

This clone was seen ten or more times. The J gene is TRBJ2-1, the V gene TRBV6-2 or TRBV6-3, with TRBD2 matching 9 bases. The V gene's germline CDR1 is MNHEY and CDR2 SVGEGT. With V trimmed by 6 bases and J by 0 bases, 3 bases remained unmatched. The CDR3 length is 15 residues. The CDR3 here is CASSNSGGSYNEQFF. The CDR3 DNA reads as TGTGCCAGCAGCAATAGCGGGGGCTCCTACAATGAGCAGTTCTTC.

In this sample, this clone turned up many times. At the DNA level, this CDR3 is encoded by other sequences in the same sample as well. The V call is TRBV2, the J call TRBJ2-5; the D is unclear. The V gene lost 6 bases and the J gene lost 1 base, with 3 bases spanning the gap. There are 11 residues in the CDR3. CDR1 SNHLY and CDR2 FYNNEI come from the germline V gene. The CDR3, as DNA: TGTGCCAGCAGGATCCAAGAGACCCAGTACTTC. Translating it yields CASRIQETQYF. The full variable domain, with the rest looked up from reference TRBV2 and TRBJ2-5, is EPEVTQTPSHQVTQMGQEVILRCVPISNHLYFYWYRQILGQKVEFLVSFYNNEISEKSEIFDDQFSVERPDGSNFTLKIRSTKLEDSAMYFCASRIQETQYFGPGTRLLVL.

This clone is medium-sized. The rearrangement uses TRBV19 and TRBJ2-1; 10 nucleotides agree with TRBD2. This CDR3 has 15 amino acids. Trimming cost V 4 bases and J 7 bases; bases outside gene matches: 7. The germline V gene has CDR1 LNHDA and CDR2 SQIVND (reference sequence). The CDR3 DNA follows: TGTGCCAGTAGTACGGCTAGCGGGAGTGTGAATGAGCAGTTCTTC. Translated: CASSTASGSVNEQFF. Filled out from reference TRBV19 and TRBJ2-1, the complete variable domain reads DGGITQSPKYLFRKEGQNVTLSCEQNLNHDAMYWYRQDPGQGLRLIYYSQIVNDFQKGDIAEGYSVSREKKESFPLTVTSAQKNPTAFYLCASSTASGSVNEQFFGPGTRLTVL.